Listed below are T cell receptor beta chains from one sample, sequenced in a study of blood T cell repertoires in COVID-19. Profiled with immunoSEQ multiplex PCR; TCRdb holds only in-frame clones, not every one. The sample includes about 15,000 clones, around 88% seen only once; the top ten take more than 8.5%. Sequencing input: peripheral blood. The receptors here all came from a human donor in a cohort sampled during active COVID-19. Both conserved end residues are part of each CDR3. A D gene is named only where the DNA matches it firmly. The size field is filled for only some rows; it gives once, few, many or a size class.

j_call clone_size d_call v_call cdr3_aa cdr3_nt
TRBJ1-1 . . TRBV6-6 CASTISMNTEAFF TGTGCCAGCACTATCTCAATGAACACTGAAGCTTTCTTT
TRBJ2-1 few TRBD2 TRBV11-3 CASSQREGGYNEQFF TGTGCCAGCAGCCAGCGGGAGGGAGGTTACAATGAGCAGTTCTTC
TRBJ2-3 . TRBD2 TRBV11-3 CASSLRLAGEFHTQYF TGTGCCAGCAGCTTGAGACTAGCGGGAGAATTCCATACGCAGTATTTT
TRBJ2-1 . . TRBV7-9 CASSLGLVNNEQFF TGTGCCAGCAGCTTAGGGCTAGTAAACAATGAGCAGTTCTTC
TRBJ1-2 . TRBD1 TRBV30 CAWSSQGQARVYGYTF TGTGCCTGGAGTTCCCAGGGACAGGCCCGAGTCTATGGCTACACCTTC
TRBJ1-1 few TRBD1 TRBV24-1 CATSEPTGGEAFF TGTGCCACCAGTGAACCAACAGGGGGCGAAGCTTTCTTT
TRBJ2-1 few TRBD2 TRBV27 CASSQPGTRHGEQFF TGTGCCAGCAGTCAACCCGGGACTAGACACGGTGAGCAGTTCTTC
TRBJ2-1 . TRBD2 TRBV7-9 CASSYIAGGIEQFF TGTGCCAGCAGCTACATAGCGGGAGGGATTGAGCAGTTCTTC
TRBJ2-1 . TRBD1 TRBV7-2 CASSLEGASTKQFF TGTGCCAGCAGCTTAGAGGGGGCCAGTACGAAGCAGTTCTTC
TRBJ2-7 . . TRBV11-2 CASSSTRRTEQYF TGTGCCAGCAGCTCCACTCGGAGGACCGAGCAGTACTTC
TRBJ2-4 . TRBD2 TRBV12-5 CASGPTSGRHIQYF TGTGCTAGTGGCCCGACTAGCGGGAGACACATTCAGTACTTC
TRBJ1-5 few . TRBV19 CASSLGVQPQHF TGTGCCAGTAGTCTCGGGGTTCAGCCCCAGCATTTT
TRBJ2-7 . TRBD1 TRBV10-2 CATEQGASYEQYF TGCGCCACAGAACAGGGGGCTTCCTACGAGCAGTACTTC
TRBJ2-1 . TRBD2 TRBV14 CASSQNTSGRLRNEQFF TGTGCCAGCAGCCAAAACACTAGCGGGAGATTGAGGAATGAGCAGTTCTTC
TRBJ1-2 . . TRBV6-2/TRBV6-3 CASSYSQYGYTF TGTGCCAGCAGTTACTCACAGTATGGCTACACCTTC
TRBJ1-1 . . TRBV7-3 CASSKQANTEAFF TGTGCCAGCAGCAAACAGGCGAACACTGAAGCTTTCTTT
TRBJ2-5 once TRBD2 TRBV5-6 CASSGTSQETQYF TGTGCCAGCTCCGGGACTAGCCAAGAGACCCAGTACTTC
TRBJ1-3 . TRBD1 TRBV14 CASSQVQGAIYF TGTGCCAGCAGCCAAGTTCAGGGGGCCATATATTTT
TRBJ2-3 . . TRBV24-1 CATSESGVTDTQYF TGTGCCACCAGTGAGTCGGGAGTCACAGATACGCAGTATTTT
TRBJ2-1 once TRBD2 TRBV4-1 CASSRPGLAGWNEQFF TGCGCCAGCAGCCGACCGGGACTAGCGGGATGGAATGAGCAGTTCTTC
TRBJ1-1 . . TRBV12-3/TRBV12-4 CASSLVRTEAFF TGTGCCAGCAGCTTAGTCAGGACTGAAGCTTTCTTT
TRBJ1-5 . . TRBV7-2 CASSFGPSNQPQHF TGTGCCAGCAGCTTTGGGCCCAGTAATCAGCCCCAGCATTTT
TRBJ2-2 . TRBD1 TRBV5-4 CASSGQTSGELFF TGTGCCAGCTCGGGACAGACCTCCGGGGAGCTGTTTTTT
TRBJ2-1 . TRBD2 TRBV24-1 CATSEGSGRATYNEQFF TGTGCCACCAGTGAGGGGTCTGGGAGGGCCACGTACAATGAGCAGTTCTTC